This T cell receptor (beta chain) was identified during a study of shared clonotypes between healthy human individuals. Sorted-subset replicate PCR reactions were performed with 150 to 200 ng DNA, corresponding to roughly 31,000 T cell genomes. The repertoire was sequenced with immunoSEQ multiplex PCR; TCRdb's copy has only in-frame clones and lacks some. In the table there are about 2.1 million clones, over 85% of which are singletons. This CDR3 is 15 amino acids long. Per germline, CDR1 MNHEY and CDR2 SVGAGI. V shed 1 base and J 3 bases; nucleotides not matched to a gene: 5. Naive CD8 cells lacked CD45RO, underwent positive selection for CCR7 and left out terminally differentiated effector memory CD45RA+ cells.

The chain uses TRBV6-5 and TRBJ1-1; 7 bases agree with TRBD1. This receptor was obtained from a man aged 18 to 30 in good health. Some clones in this sample may be carry-over from other donors' samples. What was sequenced was naive CD8+ T cells from PBMCs. The CDR3 spells CASSYLGDSDTEAFF. DNA of the CDR3: TGTGCCAGCAGTTACTTGGGGGACAGCGACACTGAAGCTTTCTTT.